This section outlines one TCR beta chain sequence together with its context. The antigen remains unidentified. This sample is drawn from a study of CD8 T cells in ankylosing spondylitis. Points from the study as a whole: Seven or eight highly homologous variants formed a TCR beta motif that appeared characteristic of ankylosing spondylitis blood. Earlier authors reported some of these motif variants in reactive arthritis synovial fluid and blood.

Germline assignment: CDR1 GTSNPN and CDR2 SVGIG (reference sequence). There are 17 residues in the CDR3. V dropped 3 bases and J dropped 5; count of bases not matched to a gene: 14. Construction of TCR beta libraries was performed using quantitative 5'-RACE with molecular barcodes. TCRdb itself ran the 5' RACE reads through MiXCR, one entry per CDR3 protein. Here the sample spans about 200,000 distinct CDR3 sequences, roughly 13% being singletons. Sequenced input: blood, either unsorted or a sorted T cell fraction (not recorded which). The clonotype originates from a male donor with ankylosing spondylitis or in good health (not recorded which). The chain couples TRBV30 to TRBJ2-3, with 10 positions matching TRBD2. The CDR3 reads CAWSPRWLAGEGDTQYF. The CDR3 nucleotides are TGTGCCTGGAGCCCCCGCTGGCTAGCGGGGGAAGGAGATACGCAGTATTTT.